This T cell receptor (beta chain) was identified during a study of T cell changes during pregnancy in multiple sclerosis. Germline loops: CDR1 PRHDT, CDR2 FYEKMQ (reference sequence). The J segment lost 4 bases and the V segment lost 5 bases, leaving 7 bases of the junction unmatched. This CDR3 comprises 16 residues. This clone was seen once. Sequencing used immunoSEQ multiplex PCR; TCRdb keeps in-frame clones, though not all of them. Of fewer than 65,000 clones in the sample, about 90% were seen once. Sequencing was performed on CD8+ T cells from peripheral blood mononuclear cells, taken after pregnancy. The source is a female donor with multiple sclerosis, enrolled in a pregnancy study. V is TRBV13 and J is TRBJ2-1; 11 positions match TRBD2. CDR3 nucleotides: TGTGCCAGCAGCGGGCGACTAGCGGGGTCTTACAATGAGCAGTTCTTC. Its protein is CASSGRLAGSYNEQFF. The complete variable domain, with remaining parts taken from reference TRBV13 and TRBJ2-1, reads AAGVIQSPRHLIKEKRETATLKCYPIPRHDTVYWYQQGPGQDPQFLISFYEKMQSDKGSIPDRFSAQQFSDYHSELNMSSLELGDSALYFCASSGRLAGSYNEQFFGPGTRLTVL.